The present T cell receptor (beta chain) was sequenced within a study of blood T cell repertoires in COVID-19. Study context: PBMCs, B-cell-depleted T cells, or T cells were the source of the cDNA or gDNA that made up the material.

V gave up 4 bases and J gave up 2 bases; unmatched junction bases: 10. The V gene's germline CDR1 is SGDLS and CDR2 YYNGEE. The CDR3 runs 16 residues. This clone was observed a few times. Per the study methods: Nucleated cell number was recorded as an estimate derived from reference gene primer amplification. Sequencing was performed with immunoSEQ multiplex PCR; in TCRdb, only in-frame clones are kept and a portion is missing. That table supplies the V and J calls and clone size; D and trimming were determined from the DNA. The data contain 150,000 or so clones, 80% to 90% of them seen just once; the ten biggest clones take up around 15%. Participant-given clinical history determined each cohort assignment. Recovered status applied to Cohort 3 donors who had two consecutive negative PCRs. It also applied to those with clearance or with symptom resolution.

This TCR derives from a man aged 45-65 years who had recovered from COVID-19. This sequence joins TRBV9 and TRBJ1-1; TRBD1 agrees at 8 bases. The sample comprised PBMCs or T cells enriched from blood (not recorded which). Here the CDR3 reads CASSPRRQGTNTEAFF. The CDR3 nucleotides read TGTGCCAGCAGCCCACGTAGACAGGGGACCAACACTGAAGCTTTCTTT.